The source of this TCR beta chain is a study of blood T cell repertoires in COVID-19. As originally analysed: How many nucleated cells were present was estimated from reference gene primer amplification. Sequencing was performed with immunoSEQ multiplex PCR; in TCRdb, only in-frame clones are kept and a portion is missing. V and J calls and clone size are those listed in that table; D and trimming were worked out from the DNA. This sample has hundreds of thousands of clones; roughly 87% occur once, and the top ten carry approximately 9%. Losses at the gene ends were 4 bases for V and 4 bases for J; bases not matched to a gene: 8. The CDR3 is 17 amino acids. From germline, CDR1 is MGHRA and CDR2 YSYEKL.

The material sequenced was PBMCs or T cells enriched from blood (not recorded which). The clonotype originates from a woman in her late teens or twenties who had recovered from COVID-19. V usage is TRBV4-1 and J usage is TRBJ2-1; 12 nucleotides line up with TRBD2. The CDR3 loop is CASSLHVTSGGYNEQFF. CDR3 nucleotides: TGCGCCAGCAGCCTTCACGTTACTAGCGGGGGGTACAATGAGCAGTTCTTC.